These 27 T cell receptor beta chains were sequenced from one sample in a study of T cell responses to AZD1222 COVID-19 vaccine. The data were produced by immunoSEQ multiplex PCR, yet TCRdb's version contains in-frame clones alone and is incomplete. The sample yields 150,000 to 200,000 clones, roughly 93% seen once. The starting material was peripheral blood, obtained on day 0 of AZD1222 vaccination. The receptors derive from an adult in good health.

The CDR3 nucleotides read TGTGCCAGCAGTCGGCCGGCCGGGTCAGATACGCAGTATTTT. Its translation: CASSRPAGSDTQYF. The J gene is TRBJ2-3, the V gene TRBV28; unclear D gene. The germline V and J ends were trimmed by 5 bases and 4 bases, with 13 bases remaining between them. The CDR3 is 14 residues long. Per germline, CDR1 MDHEN and CDR2 SYDVKM.

The table lists this clone with a few counts. As DNA, the CDR3 is TGCGCCAGCAGCCAAGGCTCGTGGGGGGACACTGAAGCTTTCTTT. Translating gives CASSQGSWGDTEAFF. The V gene is TRBV4-3, the J gene TRBJ1-1, with D possibly TRBD1 on 5 matching bases. CDR1 and CDR2 from the germline V gene are LGHNA and YSLEER. V was clipped by 1 base and J by 3 bases, with 12 bases between them. CDR3 length: 15 amino acids.

The chain is built from TRBV4-1 and TRBJ2-3; D is ambiguous. The V gene's germline CDR1 is MGHRA and CDR2 YSYEKL. Trimming pared 3 bases from V and 2 bases from J, leaving 6 bases between. CDR3 length equals 13 residues. Written as DNA, the CDR3 is TGCGCCAGCAGCCAGCGACTCACAGATACGCAGTATTTT. Its protein is CASSQRLTDTQYF.

The chain carries TRBV7-9 and TRBJ1-5, with D tentatively TRBD1 (6 bases). CDR3 size: 14 residues. V was clipped by 3 bases and J by 6 bases, with 12 bases between them. Germline loops: CDR1 SEHNR, CDR2 FQNEAQ (reference sequence). The CDR3: CASSFLGGVQPQHF. CDR3 DNA: TGTGCCAGCAGCTTTCTAGGGGGGGTTCAGCCCCAGCATTTT.

This clone was counted once. V gene TRBV19 combines with J gene TRBJ1-2; no reliable D call. Germline V gene data show CDR1 as LNHDA and CDR2 as SQIVND (reference sequence). V lost 0 bases and J lost 8, with 16 bases in between. CDR3 size: 15 residues. CDR3 sequence reads: CASSIDSGFETGYTF. CDR3 in DNA: TGTGCCAGTAGTATAGATTCTGGCTTCGAGACGGGCTACACCTTC.

This chain joins TRBV21-1 and TRBJ1-6; the table's TRBD1 call for D was not verified on the DNA. TRBV21-1 represents a pseudogene. This CDR3 is built from 14 residues. CDR3 sequence: CATQTGNYNSPLHF. The DNA for the CDR3 is TGTGCCACTCAGACAGGCAACTATAATTCACCCCTCCACTTT.

The chain combines TRBV24-1 with TRBJ2-3, with 8 nucleotides matching TRBD2. Germline V gene data show CDR1 as KGHDR and CDR2 as SFDVKD. The CDR3 covers 16 residues. Trimming at V came to 3 bases and at J to 4 bases, leaving 8 bases not matched to a gene. The CDR3 DNA sequence: TGTGCCACCAGTGATCCGTTAGCGGGAACGGCAGATACGCAGTATTTT. Translated: CATSDPLAGTADTQYF.

The chain links TRBV6-2 or TRBV6-3 to TRBJ1-5; no clear D gene. CDR1 and CDR2 (germline): MNHEY, SVGEGT. V lost 2 bases, J lost 2 bases, and 7 bases lay in between. This CDR3 contains 14 residues. Here the CDR3 DNA reads TGTGCCAGCAGTTACCGACAACGCAATCAGCCCCAGCATTTT. Residues: CASSYRQRNQPQHF.

This rearrangement joins TRBV24-1 to TRBJ2-1; no firm D call. Looked up from germline, CDR1 is KGHDR and CDR2 is SFDVKD. The V end was cut by 5 bases, the J end by 10 bases, with 11 bases between. CDR3 length equals 12 residues. As DNA, the CDR3 is TGTGCCACCAGTGCCCTAGGGCTGGAGCAGTTCTTC. Protein sequence: CATSALGLEQFF.

V and J are TRBV19 and TRBJ2-5; possibly TRBD1 for D (6 bases). The V gene lost 5 bases and the J gene lost 1 base, with 17 bases spanning the gap. The CDR3 sequence is 16 residues long. Germline CDR1 and CDR2: LNHDA and SQIVND (reference sequence). The CDR3 DNA sequence: TGTGCCAGTAGTCCCAGGGGCCGCATCACCCAAGAGACCCAGTACTTC. It yields the protein CASSPRGRITQETQYF.

The V gene is TRBV4-3, the J gene TRBJ2-7; 8 bases align to TRBD2. The J segment lost 2 bases and the V segment lost 0 bases, leaving 9 bases of the junction unmatched. Germline V gene sequence: CDR1 LGHNA, CDR2 YSLEER. There are 17 residues in the CDR3. CDR3 DNA: TGCGCCAGCAGCCAAGATGGAAGTGGAGCGGGAGCCTACGAGCAGTACTTC. Amino acid sequence: CASSQDGSGAGAYEQYF.

This clone showed up just once. This chain connects TRBV30 to TRBJ2-1, with D possibly called TRBD1 or TRBD2 (5 bases each). Germline V CDR1 and CDR2: GTSNPN, SVGIG (reference sequence). Trimming removed 0 bases at V and 4 bases at J, with 13 bases between. The CDR3 spans 15 residues. As DNA, the CDR3 is TGTGCCTGGAGTGTCGGGACCGCAAATTACAATGAGCAGTTCTTC. Its translation is CAWSVGTANYNEQFF.

The chain couples TRBV12-5 to TRBJ1-1; D might be TRBD1 (6 bases). CDR3 length equals 17 residues. Germline-derived CDR1 and CDR2 are LGHNT and FRNRAP. The V end lost 5 bases, the J end lost 2 bases, and 21 bases lay between the germline ends. CDR3 sequence: CASGPDRAGARNTEAFF. The DNA of the CDR3 is TGTGCTAGTGGTCCCGATCGTGCAGGGGCCAGAAACACTGAAGCTTTCTTT. The complete variable domain, with remaining parts taken from reference TRBV12-5 and TRBJ1-1, reads DARVTQTPRHKVTEMGQEVTMRCQPILGHNTVFWYRQTMMQGLELLAYFRNRAPLDDSGMPKDRFSAEMPDATLATLKIQPSEPRDSAVYFCASGPDRAGARNTEAFFGQGTRLTVV.

The chain recombines TRBV30 with TRBJ1-5, with D hard to call. This CDR3 region has 13 residues. Germline V CDR1 and CDR2: GTSNPN, SVGIG (reference sequence). V was trimmed by 2 bases and J by 2 bases, leaving 7 bases between them. CDR3 DNA: TGTGCCTGGAGTCCCCAGGGCAATCAGCCCCAGCATTTT. It yields the protein CAWSPQGNQPQHF. Full variable domain (missing parts from reference TRBV30 and TRBJ1-5): SQTIHQWPATLVQPVGSPLSLECTVEGTSNPNLYWYRQAAGRGLQLLFYSVGIGQISSEVPQNLSASRPQDRQFILSSKKLLLSDSGFYLCAWSPQGNQPQHFGDGTRLSIL.

The chain couples TRBV5-1 to TRBJ2-3; possibly TRBD2 for D (6 bases). Trimming removed 1 base from V and 0 bases from J, with 9 bases in between. Germline lookup yields CDR1 SGHRS and CDR2 YFSETQ. CDR3 size: 15 residues. The CDR3 sequence: CASSLLSGSTDTQYF. In nucleotides, the CDR3 is TGCGCCAGCAGCTTGTTAAGCGGGAGCACAGATACGCAGTATTTT.

The chain employs TRBV3-1 (or the pseudogene TRBV3-2) and TRBJ1-2, with D perhaps TRBD1 (5 bases). The V gene's germline CDR1 is LGHDT and CDR2 YNNKEL (reference sequence). This CDR3 has 14 amino acids. V was shortened by 0 bases and J by 8 bases, with 13 bases between the two germline ends. CDR3 loop: CASSQETAGGGYTF. In DNA form, the CDR3 reads TGTGCCAGCAGCCAAGAAACAGCGGGGGGAGGCTACACCTTC.

The genes are TRBV30 and TRBJ1-2, with 9 bases fitting TRBD1. Unmatched junction bases numbered 0, after V lost 5 bases and J lost 2 bases. The CDR3 has 12 amino acids. The germline CDR1 and CDR2 sequences are GTSNPN and SVGIG (reference sequence). CDR3 in amino acids: CAWGTGNYGYTF. The CDR3 bases are TGTGCCTGGGGGACAGGGAACTATGGCTACACCTTC.

This clone was detected once. V gene TRBV5-4 combines with J gene TRBJ2-7; D uncertain. V dropped 0 bases and J dropped 0 bases, with 7 bases sitting between them. Germline V gene sequence: CDR1 SGHNT, CDR2 YYREEE (reference sequence). The CDR3 has 14 amino acids. CDR3 sequence reads: CASSLDRNSYEQYF. The CDR3 DNA sequence: TGTGCCAGCAGCTTGGACCGAAACTCCTACGAGCAGTACTTC.

The chain is built from TRBV11-1 and TRBJ1-1; D is perhaps TRBD1 (5 bases). CDR1 is SGHAT, CDR2 FQDESV, per germline (reference sequence). The length of the CDR3 is 13 residues. V lost 4 bases, J lost 0 bases, and 6 bases lay in between. CDR3 bases: TGTGCCAGCAGCTCGACAGTGAACACTGAAGCTTTCTTT. Protein product: CASSSTVNTEAFF.

The chain links TRBV28 to TRBJ1-2, with unresolved D. With 8 bases removed from V and 5 bases from J, the gap between germline ends came to 15 bases. This CDR3 comprises 13 residues. The germline V gene has CDR1 MDHEN and CDR2 SYDVKM. Here the CDR3 reads CASRGGRQYGYTF. The CDR3 nucleotides are TGTGCCAGCCGAGGCGGCCGCCAGTATGGCTACACCTTC.

This chain joins TRBV19 and TRBJ1-5, with D unresolved. The ends were cut back, 3 bases at V and 2 bases at J, with 11 bases in the middle. From germline, CDR1 is LNHDA and CDR2 SQIVND (reference sequence). This CDR3 spans 15 amino acids. In nucleotides, the CDR3 is TGTGCCAGTAGTATGTCGACAACCCGCAATCAGCCCCAGCATTTT. Protein sequence: CASSMSTTRNQPQHF.

This clone was observed a single time. The chain recombines TRBV2 with TRBJ1-1; 8 bases fit TRBD1. Germline values: CDR1 SNHLY, CDR2 FYNNEI. The CDR3 has 14 amino acids. Losses at the gene ends were 6 bases for V and 5 bases for J; bases not matched to a gene: 8. The CDR3 DNA reads TGTGCCAGCAGCGACCAGGGGGCGAGGACTGAAGCTTTCTTT. Protein: CASSDQGARTEAFF.

This clone was seen once. The chain links TRBV7-3 to TRBJ2-1; TRBD2 is a possible D gene (5 bases). CDR3 length equals 16 residues. The ends were cut back, 0 bases at V and 2 bases at J, with 11 bases in the middle. The germline gives CDR1 SGHTA, CDR2 FQGTGA. CDR3 sequence: CASSLTALAPYNEQFF. The CDR3 coding sequence is TGTGCCAGCAGCTTAACTGCCCTAGCTCCCTACAATGAGCAGTTCTTC.

Comment on this clone: Other DNA sequences in this sample translate to the same CDR3. V and J are TRBV11-3 and TRBJ2-2; the D is unclear. Germline V lookup: CDR1 SGHNT, CDR2 YENEEA. V lost 1 base and J 4 bases, leaving 4 bases between the germline ends. This CDR3 is 13 amino acids long. The CDR3 bases are TGTGCCAGCAGCTTAGTTGGCACCGGGGAGCTGTTTTTT. This gives the protein CASSLVGTGELFF.

The rearrangement uses TRBV4-3 and TRBJ2-7, with a possible D match to TRBD2 (6 bases). The CDR3 consists of 14 residues. CDR1 and CDR2 from the germline V gene are LGHNA and YSLEER. V was clipped by 4 bases and J by 2 bases, with 12 bases between them. The CDR3 protein is CASSRGALTYEQYF. As DNA, the CDR3 is TGCGCCAGCAGCCGCGGGGCCCTTACCTACGAGCAGTACTTC.

The chain uses TRBV23-1 and TRBJ1-5; no definite D call. TRBV23-1 carries the ORF label, with uncertain function. Trimming took 10 bases from V and 0 from J, leaving 28 bases between them. The CDR3 has 19 residues. In nucleotides, the CDR3 is TGCGCCATCTACTTTCCCCGGGGTTCATCCCTCTATAGCAATCAGCCCCAGCATTTT. This encodes CAIYFPRGSSLYSNQPQHF.

The CDR3 here is CASSYTGGGSPLHF. In DNA, the CDR3 is TGTGCCAGCAGTTATACAGGGGGTGGTTCACCCCTCCACTTT. V and J are TRBV6-5 and TRBJ1-6; 8 bases are a match to TRBD1. V dropped 3 bases and J dropped 9; count of bases not matched to a gene: 4. Germline V gene data show CDR1 as MNHEY and CDR2 as SVGAGI. This CDR3 spans 14 amino acids.